This TCR beta chain was identified during a study of cytomegalovirus exposure and HLA in healthy donors. Study conclusions and caveats: The authors considered a cluster of highly shared sequence variants likely to be a sequencing artifact. It was shown in a later analysis that HLA-associated TCR beta chains were more clonally expanded than other, equally common chains.

It was with 60 Vbeta and 13 Jbeta primers that the PCR ran. Produced via immunoSEQ multiplex PCR; TCRdb's table is partial and in-frame only. Of about 140,000 clones listed, approximately 78% are singletons. As concerns this clone: Antigen unknown.

Each donor was healthy, and each was a bone marrow donor. At collection, donors were nominally healthy, but unrecorded immune exposures were probable. Sequenced: PBMCs. This sequence was found in a female donor in good health and CMV-seronegative.

The CDR3 region is CASSYSAGVSNQPQHF. CDR3 nucleotides: TGTGCCAGCAGTTACTCGGCAGGGGTCAGCAATCAGCCCCAGCATTTT. The rearrangement links TRBV6-5 to TRBJ1-5, with D possibly matching TRBD1 (6 bases). The CDR3 consists of 16 residues. Trimming cost V 0 bases and J 1 base, with 10 bases left between them. CDR1 and CDR2 from the germline V gene are MNHEY and SVGAGI.